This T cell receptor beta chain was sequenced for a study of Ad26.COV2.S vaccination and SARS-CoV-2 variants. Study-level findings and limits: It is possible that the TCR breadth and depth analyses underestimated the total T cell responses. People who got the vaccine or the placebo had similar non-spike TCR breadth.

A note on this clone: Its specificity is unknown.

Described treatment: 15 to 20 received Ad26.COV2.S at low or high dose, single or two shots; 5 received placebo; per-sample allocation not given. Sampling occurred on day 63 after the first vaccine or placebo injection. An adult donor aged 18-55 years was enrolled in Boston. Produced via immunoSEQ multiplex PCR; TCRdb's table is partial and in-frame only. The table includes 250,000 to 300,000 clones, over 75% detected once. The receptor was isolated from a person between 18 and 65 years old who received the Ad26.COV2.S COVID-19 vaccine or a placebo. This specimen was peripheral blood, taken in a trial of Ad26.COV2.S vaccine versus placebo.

CDR3 sequence: CAIRQGPNQPQHF. The CDR3 DNA reads TGTGCCATCAGGCAGGGCCCCAATCAGCCCCAGCATTTT. The V call is TRBV10-3, the J call TRBJ1-5; perhaps TRBD1 as D (5 bases). Trimming removed 6 bases at V and 3 bases at J, with 9 bases between. This CDR3 is built from 13 residues. The germline gives CDR1 ENHRY, CDR2 SYGVKD.